This T cell receptor (beta chain) was recovered during a study of beta chain features in type 1 diabetes. Study-wide results and caveats: A closer apparent resemblance between naive, central memory and Treg TCRB repertoires was seen in patients than in healthy donors. Shortening that was moderate but significant affected the TCRB CDR3s of Type 1 diabetes patients in all four CD4+ subsets.

As every portion of the isolated RNA was reverse transcribed, the sequencing read expressed TCRB transcripts. TCRdb keeps only in-frame clones here, not all; method: immunoSEQ multiplex PCR. The table includes almost 350,000 clones, less than 10% detected once. A word on this clone: Antigen specificity is unknown.

The specimen sequenced was central memory CD4+ T cells from blood. This sequence originates from a woman in her late teens or twenties in good health.

CDR3 protein: CASSPPSGSSYEQYF. In DNA, the CDR3 is TGTGCCAGCTCACCACCTAGCGGGAGCTCCTACGAGCAGTACTTC. This chain links TRBV18 with TRBJ2-7; TRBD2 matches at 9 bases. The CDR3 runs 15 residues. Germline V gene sequence: CDR1 KGHSH, CDR2 LQKENI. The V gene end was trimmed by 0 bases and the J gene end by 0 bases; junction bases not matched to a gene: 0.